This record looks at one T cell receptor beta chain sequence and its context. Trimming removed 3 bases from V and 9 bases from J, with 9 bases in between. CDR1 SNHLY and CDR2 FYNNEI come from the germline V gene. CDR3 length equals 13 residues. This entry comes from a study of blood T cell repertoires in COVID-19. Authors' data handling: Estimated nucleated cell counts came from reference gene primer amplification. Here immunoSEQ multiplex PCR was the method, and the copy in TCRdb shows in-frame clones only, minus some. V, J and clone size derive from that table, while D and trimming were established from the DNA sequence. Here the sample spans 20,000 to 25,000 clones, roughly 90% being singletons.

The sequence came from a woman older than 75 with active COVID-19. Sequencing input: peripheral blood. This chain links TRBV2 with TRBJ1-6; D possibly corresponds to TRBD1 (5 bases). The chain's CDR3 is CASSEGRASPLHF. The CDR3 DNA reads as TGTGCCAGCAGTGAGGGCAGGGCTTCACCCCTCCACTTT.